The clone carrying this T cell receptor (beta chain) was seen more than once but under ten times. The antigen is unknown. The germline V and J ends were trimmed by 0 bases and 0 bases, with 4 bases remaining between them. CDR1 is GTSNPN and CDR2 is SVGIG in the germline V gene (reference sequence). CDR3 size: 13 residues. These data belong to a study of beta chain features in type 1 diabetes. Every bit of the isolated RNA underwent reverse transcription, so sequencing read expressed TCRB transcripts. TCRdb keeps only in-frame clones here, not all; method: immunoSEQ multiplex PCR. The table lists under 550,000 clones, 11% of them singletons. Study-level points and caveats: Patients with type 1 diabetes carried fewer insertions and had more deletions at their VDJ junctions.

The sample was naive CD4+ T cells from blood. The chain joins TRBV30 to TRBJ2-3; D remains unclear. The TCR comes from a young woman in good health. DNA for the CDR3: TGTGCCTGGAGTGTGAAGAGCACAGATACGCAGTATTTT. Its protein is CAWSVKSTDTQYF.